The TCR beta chain described here comes from a study of blood T cell repertoires in COVID-19. In the study overall: Whether acute or convalescent, the COVID-19 samples came from the United States, Italy and Spain. Nucleic acid was either cDNA or gDNA, and it came from T cells, B-cell-depleted T cells, or PBMCs.

Authors' methods: Reference gene primer amplification in the assay estimated nucleated cell counts. Sequencing was performed with immunoSEQ multiplex PCR; in TCRdb, only in-frame clones are kept and a portion is missing. That table is the source of V, J and clone size, and D and trimming were worked out from the DNA. The sample contains 80,000 to 95,000 clones, around 76% of which appear only once. V was pared by 5 bases and J by 8 bases, with 12 bases between. From germline, CDR1 is SNHLY and CDR2 FYNNEI. This CDR3 has 13 residues. This chain connects TRBV2 to TRBJ1-4, with D tentatively TRBD1 (5 bases). The source material was peripheral blood. This receptor was obtained from a woman aged 80 or older with active or convalescent COVID-19. CDR3 bases: TGTGCCAGCAGTACCCAGGGATGGGAAAAACTGTTTTTT. This gives the protein CASSTQGWEKLFF.